This T cell receptor (beta chain) was identified during a study of blood T cell repertoires in COVID-19. The overall study: Acute and convalescent COVID-19 samples came from the United States, Italy and Spain.

This CDR3 is built from 17 residues. Germline CDR1 KGHDR, CDR2 SFDVKD. V was trimmed by 7 bases and J by 0 bases, leaving 18 bases between them. Libraries were prepared by immunoSEQ multiplex PCR; TCRdb keeps only in-frame clonotypes and omits some of them. Among fewer than 250,000 clones, more than 80% were seen once, and the ten largest hold around 5.5%. Sequencing was done on a sample of peripheral blood. This clonotype originated in a human donor in a cohort sampled during active COVID-19. J is TRBJ2-1 and V is TRBV24-1, with TRBD2 as a possible D gene (5 bases). The CDR3 protein is CATREGTRGNSYNEQFF. DNA for the CDR3: TGTGCCACCAGAGAAGGCACCCGGGGTAACTCCTACAATGAGCAGTTCTTC.